These 15 T cell receptor beta chains came from one sample sequenced in a study of CD8+CD57+ T cells in acquired aplastic anemia. For CDR3 and TCR beta VDJ profiling, genomic DNA was the template used. Each CDR3 protein gets one entry after TCRdb re-called the reads with MiXCR. The sample records fewer than 45,000 distinct CDR3 sequences, under 80% being singletons. Sequenced material: sorted CD4+, CD8+, or CD8+CD57+ T cells (not recorded which) from PBMCs. Receptors originate from a human donor in good health, serving as a control.

The rearrangement joins TRBV19 to TRBJ1-2, with TRBD1 as a possible D gene (5 bases). The CDR3 contains 13 residues. The V gene's germline CDR1 is LNHDA and CDR2 SQIVND (reference sequence). Trimming took off 4 bases at V and 4 bases at J, with 10 bases between the two ends. CDR3 bases: TGTGCCAGTAGTAGCTACCAGGGCTATGGCTACACCTTC. It encodes CASSSYQGYGYTF.

The chain is built from TRBV29-1 and TRBJ1-2; no firm D call. The CDR3 spans 13 residues. Trimming stripped 0 bases from V and 1 base from J, with 6 bases between. The germline gives CDR1 SQVTM, CDR2 ANQGSEA. CDR3 bases: TGCAGCGTTGAAGACCCCGGTAACTATGGCTACACCTTC. Protein sequence: CSVEDPGNYGYTF.

CDR3 loop: CASSLEGQNNSPLHF. The CDR3 nucleotides read TGTGCCAGCAGCTTAGAGGGACAGAATAATTCACCCCTCCACTTT. The chain has TRBV11-1 and TRBJ1-6, with 7 bases aligning to TRBD1. V gave up 1 base and J gave up 5 bases; unmatched junction bases: 2. This CDR3 has 15 residues. CDR1 and CDR2 from the germline V gene are SGHAT and FQDESV (reference sequence).

This clonotype is deemed medium-sized. The chain couples TRBV15 to TRBJ1-6; tentatively, D is TRBD1 (6 bases). Trimming stripped 5 bases from V and 7 bases from J, with 18 bases between. Germline loops: CDR1 LNHNV, CDR2 YYDKDF (reference sequence). The CDR3 totals 16 residues. The CDR3 protein is CATSRGSQGYNSPLHF. CDR3 nucleotide sequence: TGTGCCACCAGCCGGGGGTCTCAGGGGTACAATTCACCCCTCCACTTT.

The sample holds many counts of this clonotype. The chain carries TRBV9 and TRBJ2-4, with a tentative D call TRBD2 (5 bases). The V gene lost 7 bases and the J gene lost 7 bases, with 12 bases spanning the gap. Germline V gene sequence: CDR1 SGDLS, CDR2 YYNGEE. The CDR3 runs to 12 residues. The CDR3 DNA sequence: TGTGCCAGCGGAGGAGCTGGGAACATTCAGTACTTC. It translates to CASGGAGNIQYF.

The rearrangement uses TRBV7-8 and TRBJ1-2; D uncertain. The CDR3 loop spans 12 amino acids. Trimming pared 3 bases from V and 3 bases from J, leaving 5 bases between. CDR1 and CDR2 (germline): SGHVS, FQNEAQ. The CDR3 DNA reads as TGTGCCAGCAGCTTGGTTGACTATGGCTACACCTTC. This translates into CASSLVDYGYTF.

The rearrangement links TRBV19 to TRBJ2-7, with D perhaps TRBD1 or TRBD2 (6 bases each). Trimming cost V 7 bases and J 3 bases, with 16 bases left between them. The CDR3 is made up of 14 amino acids. In germline, CDR1 is LNHDA, CDR2 SQIVND (reference sequence). CDR3 in amino acids: CASTPNGGGYEQYF. The DNA for the CDR3 is TGTGCCAGTACCCCCAATGGAGGGGGCTACGAGCAGTACTTC.

The chain joins TRBV19 to TRBJ2-4, with TRBD1 matching 8 bases. Trimming removed 5 bases from V and 9 bases from J; junction bases left unmatched: 9. The CDR3 has 14 amino acids. Per the germline V gene, CDR1 is LNHDA and CDR2 is SQIVND (reference sequence). The CDR3, as DNA: TGTGCCAGTAGTCTCGGACAGGGTGGGGGCATTCAGTACTTC. The encoded protein is CASSLGQGGGIQYF. Drawing the rest from reference TRBV19 and TRBJ2-4, the complete variable domain is DGGITQSPKYLFRKEGQNVTLSCEQNLNHDAMYWYRQDPGQGLRLIYYSQIVNDFQKGDIAEGYSVSREKKESFPLTVTSAQKNPTAFYLCASSLGQGGGIQYFGAGTRLSVL.

CDR3: CASSEKHGEQFF. The CDR3 nucleotides read TGCGCCAGCAGTGAAAAGCACGGGGAGCAGTTCTTC. The V gene is TRBV10-1, the J gene TRBJ2-1; no definite D call. The CDR3 is 12 residues long. Germline-derived CDR1 and CDR2 are WNHNN and SYGVQD (reference sequence). V was trimmed by 3 bases and J by 10 bases, leaving 10 bases between them.

As concerns this clonotype: Its ends do not fully match the called genes, so a read error is possible. The gene calls are TRBV2 and TRBJ2-7, with a weak D call TRBD1 (6 bases). The CDR3 loop spans 12 amino acids. Per the germline V gene, CDR1 is SNHLY and CDR2 is FYNNEI. CDR3 nucleotide sequence: TGTGCCGGCAGTCGACAGGATTACGAGCAGTACTTC. As protein: CAGSRQDYEQYF.

There are a few counts of this clonotype. CDR3 protein: CASSLVGGIPDTEAFF. The CDR3 region has the DNA TGCGCCAGCAGCTTGGTAGGGGGCATACCGGACACTGAAGCTTTCTTT. The chain has TRBV5-1 and TRBJ1-1, with TRBD1 matching over 7 bases. Germline CDR1 SGHRS, CDR2 YFSETQ. V lost 0 bases and J lost 3; bases outside the gene matches: 8. The CDR3 contains 16 residues.

V gene TRBV12-3 or TRBV12-4 combines with J gene TRBJ2-3; unclear D gene. The germline V and J ends were trimmed by 6 bases and 4 bases, with 14 bases remaining between them. The CDR3 totals 14 residues. The CDR3 spells CASSWTPRADTQYF. In DNA, the CDR3 is TGTGCCAGCAGCTGGACCCCTCGCGCAGATACGCAGTATTTT.

This clonotype was observed a few times. J is TRBJ1-5 and V is TRBV29-1; D perhaps matches TRBD1 (5 bases). The CDR3 covers 12 residues. V lost 4 bases and J lost 5, with 9 bases in between. CDR1 and CDR2 from the germline V gene are SQVTM and ANQGSEA. CDR3 sequence reads: CSVGDLDQPQHF. The CDR3 DNA is TGCAGCGTTGGGGACCTCGATCAGCCCCAGCATTTT.

Here the CDR3 DNA reads TGTGCCAGCAGCTTAACACCCTTTTCCTACACTGAAGCTTTCTTT. It translates to CASSLTPFSYTEAFF. This chain joins TRBV7-2 and TRBJ1-1; D ambiguous. The germline V and J ends were trimmed by 2 bases and 3 bases, with 13 bases remaining between them. The germline gives CDR1 SGHTA, CDR2 FQGNSA. The CDR3 is made up of 15 amino acids. The full variable domain, with the rest looked up from reference TRBV7-2 and TRBJ1-1, is GAGVSQSPSNKVTEKGKDVELRCDPISGHTALYWYRQSLGQGLEFLIYFQGNSAPDKSGLPSDRFSAERTGGSVSTLTIQRTQQEDSAVYLCASSLTPFSYTEAFFGQGTRLTVV.

This clonotype is medium-sized in the sample. The chain is built from TRBV19 and TRBJ1-2; unclear D gene. Germline lookup yields CDR1 LNHDA and CDR2 SQIVND (reference sequence). V dropped 4 bases and J dropped 0 bases, with 12 bases sitting between them. The CDR3 spans 15 residues. This CDR3 reads CASSTHRDSNYGYTF. The CDR3 nucleotides are TGTGCCAGTAGTACCCACAGAGACTCTAACTATGGCTACACCTTC.